What follows is one T cell receptor beta chain and its context. The PCR was carried out with 60 Vbeta primers and 13 Jbeta primers. Generated by immunoSEQ multiplex PCR, the TCRdb table keeps only in-frame clones and is missing some. The sample consists of over 100,000 clones, roughly 70% of them appearing once. V was trimmed by 3 bases and J by 4 bases, leaving 8 bases between them. Germline CDR1 is SGDLS and CDR2 is YYNGEE. The CDR3 has 13 amino acids. These data originate in a study of cytomegalovirus exposure and HLA in healthy donors. The sequence came from a man aged 35-49 years in good health and CMV-seropositive. The rearrangement uses TRBV9 and TRBJ1-5; D is ambiguous. Source material: PBMCs. The CDR3 sequence is CASSASENQPQHF. The CDR3, as DNA: TGTGCCAGCAGCGCCTCGGAGAATCAGCCCCAGCATTTT.